This record concerns one TCR beta chain sequence. As yet, its antigen is unknown. It was across several immunoSEQ plates that each subset's genomic DNA was evenly split. Only in-frame clones appear in the TCRdb table, and some are missing; sequencing was by immunoSEQ multiplex PCR. The table lists 950,000 to 1,300,000 clones, around 74% of them singletons, with roughly 1.4% in the top ten. The data were taken from a study of shared clonotypes between healthy human individuals. Points from the study as a whole: Rarefaction showed sorted-subset sequencing was incomplete despite large depth. In this cohort, only blood was sampled, and tissue repertoires likely differ.

The V end was cut by 5 bases, the J end by 1 base, with 11 bases between. The CDR3 has 15 residues. Germline V gives CDR1 SNHLY, CDR2 FYNNEI. Nashville, Tennessee was home to all donors, each a Caucasian adult. Input material: memory CD4+ T cells sorted from blood. The subset denotes: CD45RA-negative fraction. V and J are TRBV2 and TRBJ2-2; tentatively, D is TRBD2 (5 bases). This sequence originates from a man aged 18-30 years in good health. The CDR3 DNA reads TGTGCCAGCAGTCCCGACGGGATGAACACCGGGGAGCTGTTTTTT. Its translation is CASSPDGMNTGELFF.